The clone carrying this TCR beta chain has a handful of counts. The data stem from a study of blood T cell repertoires in COVID-19. The overall study: The study drew acute and convalescent COVID-19 samples from the United States, Italy and Spain. PBMCs, B-cell-depleted T cells, or T cells were the source of the cDNA or gDNA that made up the material.

Trimming cost V 9 bases and J 3 bases; bases outside gene matches: 4. CDR1 is KGHDR, CDR2 SFDVKD, per germline. The CDR3 consists of 13 residues. Original data processing: For nucleated cells, counts were estimated from reference gene primer amplification. Sequencing used immunoSEQ multiplex PCR; TCRdb keeps in-frame clones, though not all of them. V and J calls and clone size are as listed in that table; D and trimming were resolved from the DNA. The data show roughly 160,000 clones, with 86% seen just once and 8% to 10% held by the top ten. The chain recombines TRBV24-1 with TRBJ2-3; 8 positions agree with TRBD2. The sequence was collected from a man between 60 and 75 years old with acute or convalescent COVID-19. The specimen sequenced was peripheral blood. The CDR3 protein is CATSAGATDTQYF. The CDR3, as DNA: TGTGCCACCTCAGCGGGAGCTACAGATACGCAGTATTTT.